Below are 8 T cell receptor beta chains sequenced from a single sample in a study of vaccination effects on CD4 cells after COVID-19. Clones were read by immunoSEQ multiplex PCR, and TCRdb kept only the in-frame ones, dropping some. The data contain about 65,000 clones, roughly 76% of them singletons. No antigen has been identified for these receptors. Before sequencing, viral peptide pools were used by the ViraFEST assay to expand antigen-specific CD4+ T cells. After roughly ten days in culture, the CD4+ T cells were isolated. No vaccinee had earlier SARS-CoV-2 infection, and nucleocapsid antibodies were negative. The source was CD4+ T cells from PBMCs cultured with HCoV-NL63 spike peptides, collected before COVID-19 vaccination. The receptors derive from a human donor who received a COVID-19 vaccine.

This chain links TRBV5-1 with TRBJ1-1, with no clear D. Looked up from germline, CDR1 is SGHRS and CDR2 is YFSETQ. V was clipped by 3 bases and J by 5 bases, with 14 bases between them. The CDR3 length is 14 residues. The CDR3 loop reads CASSWEGDGTEAFF. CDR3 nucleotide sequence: TGCGCCAGCAGCTGGGAGGGTGACGGAACTGAAGCTTTCTTT.

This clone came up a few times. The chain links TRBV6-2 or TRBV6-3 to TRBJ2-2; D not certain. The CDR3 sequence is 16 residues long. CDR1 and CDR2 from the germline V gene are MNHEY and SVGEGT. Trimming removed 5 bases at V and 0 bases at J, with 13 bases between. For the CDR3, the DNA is TGTGCCAGCAGTAGGCTTGGCCAGTCGAACACCGGGGAGCTGTTTTTT. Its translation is CASSRLGQSNTGELFF.

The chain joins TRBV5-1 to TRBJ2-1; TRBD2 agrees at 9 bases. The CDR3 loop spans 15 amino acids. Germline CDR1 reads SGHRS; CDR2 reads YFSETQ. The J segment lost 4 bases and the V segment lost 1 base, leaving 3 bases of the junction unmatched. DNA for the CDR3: TGCGCCAGCAGCTTGCTAGCGGGGCGATACAATGAGCAGTTCTTC. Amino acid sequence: CASSLLAGRYNEQFF.

The CDR3 nucleotides read TGTGCCAGCAGCCGTGACAGGGAAATGGAAAAACTGTTTTTT. Its protein product is CASSRDREMEKLFF. The chain uses TRBV5-5 and TRBJ1-4; 7 positions agree with TRBD1. The germline V gene encodes CDR1 SGHKS and CDR2 YYEKEE (reference sequence). V shed 4 bases and J 8 bases; nucleotides not matched to a gene: 8. The CDR3 loop spans 14 amino acids.

The CDR3 sequence: CASSQEPRGLAGGADTQYF. The CDR3 nucleotides read TGCGCCAGCAGCCAAGAACCCCGTGGACTAGCGGGGGGGGCAGATACGCAGTATTTT. The chain uses TRBV4-1 and TRBJ2-3; 15 bases align to TRBD2. This CDR3 contains 19 residues. In germline, CDR1 is MGHRA, CDR2 YSYEKL. Trimming at V came to 0 bases and at J to 4 bases, leaving 8 bases not matched to a gene.

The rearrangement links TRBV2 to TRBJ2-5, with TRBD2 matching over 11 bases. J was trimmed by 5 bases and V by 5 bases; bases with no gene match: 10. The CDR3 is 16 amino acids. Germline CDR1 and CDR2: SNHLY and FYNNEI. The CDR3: CASSKALAGGPETQYF. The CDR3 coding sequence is TGTGCCAGCAGTAAGGCATTAGCGGGGGGGCCTGAGACCCAGTACTTC.

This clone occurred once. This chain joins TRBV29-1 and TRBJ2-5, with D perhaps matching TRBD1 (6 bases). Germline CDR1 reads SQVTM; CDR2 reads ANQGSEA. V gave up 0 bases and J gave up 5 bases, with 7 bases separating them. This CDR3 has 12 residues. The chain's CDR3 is CSVEDQGETQYF. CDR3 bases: TGCAGCGTTGAAGATCAGGGGGAGACCCAGTACTTC.

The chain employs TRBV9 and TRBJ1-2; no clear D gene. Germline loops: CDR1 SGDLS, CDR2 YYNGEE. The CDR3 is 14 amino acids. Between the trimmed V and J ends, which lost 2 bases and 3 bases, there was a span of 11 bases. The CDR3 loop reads CASSVRDKDYGYTF. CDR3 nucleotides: TGTGCCAGCAGCGTGCGAGACAAGGACTATGGCTACACCTTC.